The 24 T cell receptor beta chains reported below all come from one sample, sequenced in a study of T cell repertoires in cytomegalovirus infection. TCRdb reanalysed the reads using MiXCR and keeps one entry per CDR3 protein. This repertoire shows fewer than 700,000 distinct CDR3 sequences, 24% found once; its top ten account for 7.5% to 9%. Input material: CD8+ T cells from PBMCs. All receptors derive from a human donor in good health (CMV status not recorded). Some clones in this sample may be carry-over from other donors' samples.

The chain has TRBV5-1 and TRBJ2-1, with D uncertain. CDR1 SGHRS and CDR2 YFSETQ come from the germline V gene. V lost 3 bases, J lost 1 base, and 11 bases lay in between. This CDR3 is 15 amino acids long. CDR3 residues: CASSSTTSSYNEQFF. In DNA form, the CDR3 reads TGCGCCAGCAGCTCCACAACATCTTCCTACAATGAGCAGTTCTTC.

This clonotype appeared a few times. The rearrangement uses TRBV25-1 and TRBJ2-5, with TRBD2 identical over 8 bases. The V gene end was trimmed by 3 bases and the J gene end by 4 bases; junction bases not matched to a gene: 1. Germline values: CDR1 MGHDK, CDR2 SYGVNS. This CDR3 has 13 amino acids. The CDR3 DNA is TGTGCCAGCAGTGAGAGCGGGGGAGAGACCCAGTACTTC. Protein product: CASSESGGETQYF.

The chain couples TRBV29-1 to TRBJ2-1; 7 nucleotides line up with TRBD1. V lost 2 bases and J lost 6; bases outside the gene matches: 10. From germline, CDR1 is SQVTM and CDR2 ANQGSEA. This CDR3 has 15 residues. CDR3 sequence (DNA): TGCAGCGTTGAAAAGTTTGGACAGGATGGCAATGAGCAGTTCTTC. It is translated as CSVEKFGQDGNEQFF.

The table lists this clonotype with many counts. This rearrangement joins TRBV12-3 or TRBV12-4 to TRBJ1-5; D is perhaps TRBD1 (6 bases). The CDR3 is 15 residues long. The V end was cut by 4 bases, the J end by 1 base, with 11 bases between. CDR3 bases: TGTGCCAGCAGTTCTACAGGGTACAGCAATCAGCCCCAGCATTTT. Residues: CASSSTGYSNQPQHF.

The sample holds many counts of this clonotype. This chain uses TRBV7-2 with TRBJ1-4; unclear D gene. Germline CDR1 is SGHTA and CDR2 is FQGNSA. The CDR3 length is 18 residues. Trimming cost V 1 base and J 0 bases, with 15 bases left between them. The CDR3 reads CASSLVYRRFTTNEKLFF. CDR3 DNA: TGTGCCAGCAGCTTAGTATATCGCCGATTCACAACTAATGAAAAACTGTTTTTT.

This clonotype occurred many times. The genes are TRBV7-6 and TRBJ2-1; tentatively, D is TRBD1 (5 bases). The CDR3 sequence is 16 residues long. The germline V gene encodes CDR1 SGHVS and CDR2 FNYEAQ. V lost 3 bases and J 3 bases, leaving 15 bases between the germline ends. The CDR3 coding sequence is TGTGCCAGCAGCTTGAGCAGGGCCGGAGTCTACAATGAGCAGTTCTTC. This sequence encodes CASSLSRAGVYNEQFF. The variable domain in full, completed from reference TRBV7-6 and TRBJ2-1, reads GAGVSQSPRYKVTKRGQDVALRCDPISGHVSLYWYRQALGQGPEFLTYFNYEAQQDKSGLPNDRFSAERPEGSISTLTIQRTEQRDSAMYRCASSLSRAGVYNEQFFGPGTRLTVL.

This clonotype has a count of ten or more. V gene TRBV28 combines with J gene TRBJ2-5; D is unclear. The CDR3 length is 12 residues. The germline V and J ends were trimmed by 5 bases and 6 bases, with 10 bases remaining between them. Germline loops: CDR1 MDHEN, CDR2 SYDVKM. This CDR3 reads CASSPPVQTQYF. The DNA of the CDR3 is TGTGCCAGCAGTCCCCCGGTCCAGACCCAGTACTTC.

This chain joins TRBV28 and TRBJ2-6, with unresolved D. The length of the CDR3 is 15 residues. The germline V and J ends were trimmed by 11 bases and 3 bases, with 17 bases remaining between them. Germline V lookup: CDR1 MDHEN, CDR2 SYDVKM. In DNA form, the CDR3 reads TGTGCCGCAGAGAGACCTCTAGTTGGGGCCAACGTCCTGACTTTC. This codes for CAAERPLVGANVLTF.

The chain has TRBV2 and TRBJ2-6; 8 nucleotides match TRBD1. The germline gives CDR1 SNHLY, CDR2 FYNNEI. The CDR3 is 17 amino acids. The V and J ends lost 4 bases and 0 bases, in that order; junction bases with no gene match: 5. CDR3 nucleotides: TGTGCCAGCAGTGGGACAGGGTATACCTCTGGGGCCAACGTCCTGACTTTC. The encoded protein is CASSGTGYTSGANVLTF.

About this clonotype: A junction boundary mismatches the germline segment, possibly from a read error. The DNA for the CDR3 is TGTGCCAGCAGCCCGAGGGGGAAAGGGGCGGGGGTGATCAATTTGGACAATGGGCAGTTCTTC. It yields the protein CASSPRGKGAGVINLDNGQFF. The V gene is TRBV14, the J gene TRBJ2-1, with D perhaps matching TRBD2 (7 bases). The germline V gene encodes CDR1 SGHDN and CDR2 FVKESK. The CDR3 sequence is 21 residues long. The entire variable domain, with the rest obtained from reference TRBV14 and TRBJ2-1, is as follows: EAGVTQFPSHSVIEKGQTVTLRCDPISGHDNLYWYRRVMGKEIKFLLHFVKESKQDESGMPNNRFLAERTGGTYSTLKVQPAELEDSGVYFCASSPRGKGAGVINLDNGQFFGPGTRLTVL.

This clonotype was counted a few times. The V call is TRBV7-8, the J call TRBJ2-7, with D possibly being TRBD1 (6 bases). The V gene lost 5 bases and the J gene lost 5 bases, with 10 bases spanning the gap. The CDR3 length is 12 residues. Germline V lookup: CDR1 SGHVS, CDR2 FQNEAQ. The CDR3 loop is CASSPGTNEQYF. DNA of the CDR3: TGTGCCAGCAGCCCCGGGACAAACGAGCAGTACTTC.

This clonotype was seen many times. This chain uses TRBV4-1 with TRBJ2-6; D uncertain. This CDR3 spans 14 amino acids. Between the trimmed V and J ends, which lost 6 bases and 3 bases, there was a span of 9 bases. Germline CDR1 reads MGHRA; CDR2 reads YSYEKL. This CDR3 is CASRIGFGANVLTF. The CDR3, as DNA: TGCGCCAGCAGGATAGGTTTTGGGGCCAACGTCCTGACTTTC.

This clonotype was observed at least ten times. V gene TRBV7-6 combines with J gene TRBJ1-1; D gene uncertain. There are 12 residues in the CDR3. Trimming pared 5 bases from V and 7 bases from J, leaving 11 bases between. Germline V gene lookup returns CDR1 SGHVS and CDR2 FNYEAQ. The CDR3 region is CASSNRPREAFF. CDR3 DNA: TGTGCCAGCAGCAATAGACCGCGTGAAGCTTTCTTT.

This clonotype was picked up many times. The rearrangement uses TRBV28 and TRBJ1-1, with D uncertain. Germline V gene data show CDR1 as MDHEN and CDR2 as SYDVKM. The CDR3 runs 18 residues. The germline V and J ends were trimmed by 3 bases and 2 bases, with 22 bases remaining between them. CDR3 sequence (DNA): TGTGCCAGCAGTTTCCTATCGGGAACGATTGCCCCCAACACTGAAGCTTTCTTT. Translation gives CASSFLSGTIAPNTEAFF.

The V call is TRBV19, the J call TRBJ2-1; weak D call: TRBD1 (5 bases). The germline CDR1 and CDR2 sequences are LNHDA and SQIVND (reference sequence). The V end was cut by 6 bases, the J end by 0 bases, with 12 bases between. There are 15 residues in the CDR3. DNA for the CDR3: TGTGCCAGTAGCGACAGTCGGAGCTCCTACAATGAGCAGTTCTTC. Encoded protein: CASSDSRSSYNEQFF.

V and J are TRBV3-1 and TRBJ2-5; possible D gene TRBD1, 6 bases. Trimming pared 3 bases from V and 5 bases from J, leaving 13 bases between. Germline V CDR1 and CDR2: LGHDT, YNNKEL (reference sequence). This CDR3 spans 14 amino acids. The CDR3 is CASSHWGPRETQYF. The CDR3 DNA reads TGTGCCAGCAGCCACTGGGGGCCCCGGGAGACCCAGTACTTC.

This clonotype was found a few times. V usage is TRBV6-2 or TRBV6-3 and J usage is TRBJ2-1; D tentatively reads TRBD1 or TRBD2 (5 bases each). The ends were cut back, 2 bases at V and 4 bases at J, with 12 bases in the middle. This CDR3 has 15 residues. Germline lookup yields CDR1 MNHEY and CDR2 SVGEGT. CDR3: CASSYLRDDYNEQFF. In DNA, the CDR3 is TGTGCCAGCAGTTACCTCCGGGACGATTACAATGAGCAGTTCTTC.

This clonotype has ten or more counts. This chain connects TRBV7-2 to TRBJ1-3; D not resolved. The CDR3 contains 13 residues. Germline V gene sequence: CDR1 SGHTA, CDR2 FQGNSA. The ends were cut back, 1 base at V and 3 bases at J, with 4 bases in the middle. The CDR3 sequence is CASSLEFGNTIYF. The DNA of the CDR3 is TGTGCCAGCAGCTTAGAATTTGGAAACACCATATATTTT.

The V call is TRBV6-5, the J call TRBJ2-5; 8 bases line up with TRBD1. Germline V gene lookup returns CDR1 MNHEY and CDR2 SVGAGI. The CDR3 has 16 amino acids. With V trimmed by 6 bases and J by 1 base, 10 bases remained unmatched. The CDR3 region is CASSYTGQGPQETQYF. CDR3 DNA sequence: TGTGCCAGCAGCTACACAGGACAGGGACCCCAAGAGACCCAGTACTTC.

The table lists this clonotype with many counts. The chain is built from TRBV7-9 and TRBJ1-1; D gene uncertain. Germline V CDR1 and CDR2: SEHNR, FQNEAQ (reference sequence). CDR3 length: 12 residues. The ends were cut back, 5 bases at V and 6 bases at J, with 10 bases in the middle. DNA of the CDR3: TGTGCCAGCAGCCCGACGTTGGCTGAAGCTTTCTTT. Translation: CASSPTLAEAFF.

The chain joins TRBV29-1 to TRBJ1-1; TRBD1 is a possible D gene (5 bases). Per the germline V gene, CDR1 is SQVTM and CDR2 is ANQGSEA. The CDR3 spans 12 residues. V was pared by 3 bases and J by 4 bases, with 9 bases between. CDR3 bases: TGCAGCGTTGATTGGGGGATCACTGAAGCTTTCTTT. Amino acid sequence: CSVDWGITEAFF.

CDR3 sequence (DNA): TGCAGCGCTAAGAGGGTCGCGGATACGCAGTATTTT. Encoded protein: CSAKRVADTQYF. The chain couples TRBV29-1 to TRBJ2-3, with D perhaps matching TRBD2 (5 bases). Germline V gives CDR1 SQVTM, CDR2 ANQGSEA. The CDR3 loop spans 12 amino acids. Trimming removed 7 bases at V and 6 bases at J, with 14 bases between.

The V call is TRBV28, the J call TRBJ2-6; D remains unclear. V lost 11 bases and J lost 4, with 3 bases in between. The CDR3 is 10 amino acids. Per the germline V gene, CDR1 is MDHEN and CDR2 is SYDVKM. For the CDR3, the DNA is TGTGCCGCCGGGGCCAACGTCCTGACTTTC. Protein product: CAAGANVLTF. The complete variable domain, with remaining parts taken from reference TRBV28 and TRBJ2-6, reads DVKVTQSSRYLVKRTGEKVFLECVQDMDHENMFWYRQDPGLGLRLIYFSYDVKMKEKGDIPEGYSVSREKKERFSLILESASTNQTSMYLCAAGANVLTFGAGSRLTVL.

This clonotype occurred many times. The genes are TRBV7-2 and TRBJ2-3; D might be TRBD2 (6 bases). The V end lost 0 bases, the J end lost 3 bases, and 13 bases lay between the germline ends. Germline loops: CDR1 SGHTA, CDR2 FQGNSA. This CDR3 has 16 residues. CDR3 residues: CASSLALEGLTDTQYF. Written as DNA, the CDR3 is TGTGCCAGCAGCTTAGCGCTGGAGGGCTTAACAGATACGCAGTATTTT.